This TCR beta chain is drawn from a study of OX40 agonist ivuxolimab in advanced cancers. V was pared by 2 bases and J by 6 bases, with 14 bases between. The CDR3 is 15 amino acids. From germline, CDR1 is SEHNR and CDR2 FQNEAQ (reference sequence). The data were produced by immunoSEQ multiplex PCR, yet TCRdb's version contains in-frame clones alone and is incomplete. The table includes roughly 48,000 clones, 65% to 85% detected once. Study-wide results and caveats: Still undetermined is the antigen specificity of the expanded peripheral T cells. More expanded clones were seen, on average, in CD8+ T cells than in CD4+.

A remark on this clone: Antigen specificity is unknown.

The sample was CD4+ or CD8+ T cells sorted from blood, taken in a trial of the OX40 agonist ivuxolimab. This sequence originates from an adult with an advanced solid tumor such as melanoma, head and neck, liver or kidney cancer. V and J are TRBV7-9 and TRBJ2-1; possibly TRBD1 or TRBD2 for D (6 bases each). In nucleotides, the CDR3 is TGTGCCAGCAGCTTATGGAGGGGGAAATCCAATGAGCAGTTCTTC. Translation: CASSLWRGKSNEQFF.